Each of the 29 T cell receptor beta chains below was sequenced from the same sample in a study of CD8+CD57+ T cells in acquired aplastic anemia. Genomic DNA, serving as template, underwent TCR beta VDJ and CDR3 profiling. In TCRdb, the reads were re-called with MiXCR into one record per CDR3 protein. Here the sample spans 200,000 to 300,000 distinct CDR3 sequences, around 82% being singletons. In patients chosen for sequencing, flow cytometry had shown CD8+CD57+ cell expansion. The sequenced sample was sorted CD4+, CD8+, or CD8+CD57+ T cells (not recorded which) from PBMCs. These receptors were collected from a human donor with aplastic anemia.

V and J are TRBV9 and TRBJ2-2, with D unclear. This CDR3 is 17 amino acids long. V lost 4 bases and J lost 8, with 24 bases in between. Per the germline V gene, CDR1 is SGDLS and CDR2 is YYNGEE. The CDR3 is CASSPRPAVATTGELFF. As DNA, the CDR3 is TGTGCCAGCAGCCCCCGCCCCGCGGTAGCTACCACAGGGGAGCTGTTTTTT.

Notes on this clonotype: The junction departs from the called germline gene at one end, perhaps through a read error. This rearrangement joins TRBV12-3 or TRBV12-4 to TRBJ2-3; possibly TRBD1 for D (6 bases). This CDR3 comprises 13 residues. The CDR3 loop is CASSDEETGTQSF. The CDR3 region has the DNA TGTGCCAGCAGCGACGAGGAGACAGGCACACAGTCTTTT.

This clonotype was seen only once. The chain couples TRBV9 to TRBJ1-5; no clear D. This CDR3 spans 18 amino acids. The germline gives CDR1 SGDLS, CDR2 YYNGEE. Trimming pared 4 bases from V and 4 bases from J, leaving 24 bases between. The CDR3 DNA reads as TGTGCCAGCAGCCAAGAGTATTCAGGTCTCCTTGGAAATCAGCCCCAGCATTTT. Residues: CASSQEYSGLLGNQPQHF. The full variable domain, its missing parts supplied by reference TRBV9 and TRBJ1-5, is DSGVTQTPKHLITATGQRVTLRCSPRSGDLSVYWYQQSLDQGLQFLIQYYNGEERAKGNILERFSAQQFPDLHSELNLSSLELGDSALYFCASSQEYSGLLGNQPQHFGDGTRLSIL.

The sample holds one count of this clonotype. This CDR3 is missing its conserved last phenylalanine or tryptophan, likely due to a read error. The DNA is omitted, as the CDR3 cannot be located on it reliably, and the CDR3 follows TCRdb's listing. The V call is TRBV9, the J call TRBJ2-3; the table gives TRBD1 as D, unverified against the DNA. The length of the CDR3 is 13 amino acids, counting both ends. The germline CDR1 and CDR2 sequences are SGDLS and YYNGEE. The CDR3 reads CASSAGTTDTDTL.

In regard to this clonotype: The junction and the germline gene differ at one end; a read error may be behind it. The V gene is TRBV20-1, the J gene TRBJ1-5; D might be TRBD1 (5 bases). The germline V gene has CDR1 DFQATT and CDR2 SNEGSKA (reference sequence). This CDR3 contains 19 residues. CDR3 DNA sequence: TGCAGTGCCAGCAGCCAAGATCCCCAACACAGGAATAGCGATCAGCCCCAGCATTTT. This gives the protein CSASSQDPQHRNSDQPQHF.

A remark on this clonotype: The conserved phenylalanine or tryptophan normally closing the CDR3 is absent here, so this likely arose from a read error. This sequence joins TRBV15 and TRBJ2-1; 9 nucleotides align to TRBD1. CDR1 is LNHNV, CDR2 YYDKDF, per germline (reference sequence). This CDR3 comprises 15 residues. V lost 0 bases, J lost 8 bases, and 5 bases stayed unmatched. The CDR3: CATSRDRQGGDEQFL. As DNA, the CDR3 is TGTGCCACCAGCAGAGATAGACAGGGGGGCGATGAGCAGTTCTTG.

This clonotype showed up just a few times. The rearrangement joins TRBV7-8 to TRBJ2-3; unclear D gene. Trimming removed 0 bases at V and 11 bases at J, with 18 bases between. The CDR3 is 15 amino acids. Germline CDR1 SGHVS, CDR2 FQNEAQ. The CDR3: CASSLAGGPDTKQYF. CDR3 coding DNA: TGTGCCAGCAGCTTAGCGGGCGGTCCCGATACTAAGCAGTATTTT.

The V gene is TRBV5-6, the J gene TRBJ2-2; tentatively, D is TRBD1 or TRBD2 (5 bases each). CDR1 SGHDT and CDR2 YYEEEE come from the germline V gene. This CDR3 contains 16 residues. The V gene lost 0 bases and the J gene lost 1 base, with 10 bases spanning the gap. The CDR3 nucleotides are TGTGCCAGCAGCTTGGAGAGGGACGGGAACACCGGGGAGCTGTTTTTT. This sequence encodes CASSLERDGNTGELFF.

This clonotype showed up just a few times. The CDR3, as DNA: TGTGCCACCAGTGATTTTGCCGGGAACAATGAGCAGTTCTTC. Its protein product is CATSDFAGNNEQFF. The chain recombines TRBV5-4 with TRBJ2-1; the D gene is possibly TRBD2 (5 bases). Trimming pared 9 bases from V and 5 bases from J, leaving 18 bases between. The germline gives CDR1 SGHNT, CDR2 YYREEE (reference sequence). The CDR3 totals 14 residues. Full variable domain (rest looked up from reference TRBV5-4 and TRBJ2-1): ETGVTQSPTHLIKTRGQQVTLRCSSQSGHNTVSWYQQALGQGPQFIFQYYREEENGRGNFPPRFSGLQFPNYSSELNVNALELDDSALYLCATSDFAGNNEQFFGPGTRLTVL.

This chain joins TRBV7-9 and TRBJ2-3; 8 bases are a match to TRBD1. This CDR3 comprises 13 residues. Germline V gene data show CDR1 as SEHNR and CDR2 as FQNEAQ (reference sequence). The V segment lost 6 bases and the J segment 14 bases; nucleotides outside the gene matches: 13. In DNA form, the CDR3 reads TGTGCCAGCAGACAGGGGGGCACCGGGGAGCTGTATTTT. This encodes CASRQGGTGELYF.

The CDR3 DNA reads TGCGCCAGCAGCTTCGCAGGGGGCTACGTCCAGTACTTC. The encoded protein is CASSFAGGYVQYF. V is TRBV5-1 and J is TRBJ2-7; 8 nucleotides align to TRBD1. Trimming cost V 2 bases and J 10 bases; bases outside gene matches: 8. Germline values: CDR1 SGHRS, CDR2 YFSETQ. The CDR3 consists of 13 residues.

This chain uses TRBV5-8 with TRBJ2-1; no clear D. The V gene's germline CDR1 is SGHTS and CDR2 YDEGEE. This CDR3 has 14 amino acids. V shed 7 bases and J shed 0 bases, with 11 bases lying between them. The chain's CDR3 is CASRRLASYNEQFF. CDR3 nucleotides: TGTGCCAGCCGCCGTCTTGCCTCCTACAATGAGCAGTTCTTC. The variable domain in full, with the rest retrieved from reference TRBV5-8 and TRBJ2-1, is EAGVTQSPTHLIKTRGQQATLRCSPISGHTSVYWYQQALGLGLQFLLWYDEGEERNRGNFPPRFSGRQFPNYSSELNVNALELEDSALYLCASRRLASYNEQFFGPGTRLTVL.

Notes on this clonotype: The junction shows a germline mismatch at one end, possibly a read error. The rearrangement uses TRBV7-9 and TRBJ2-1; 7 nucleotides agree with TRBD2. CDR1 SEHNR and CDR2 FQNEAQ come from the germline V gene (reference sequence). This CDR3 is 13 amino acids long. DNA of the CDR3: TGTGCCAGCAGTGACGGGGGGACCCAGGATTATGTCTTC. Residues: CASSDGGTQDYVF.

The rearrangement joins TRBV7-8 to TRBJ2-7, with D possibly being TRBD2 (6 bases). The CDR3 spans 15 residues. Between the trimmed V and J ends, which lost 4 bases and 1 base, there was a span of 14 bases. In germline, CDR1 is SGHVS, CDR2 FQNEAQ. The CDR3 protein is CASSSTGTVSYEQYF. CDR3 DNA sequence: TGTGCCAGCAGCTCAACCGGGACTGTTTCCTACGAGCAGTACTTC. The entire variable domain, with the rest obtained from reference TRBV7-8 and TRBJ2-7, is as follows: GAGVSQSPRYKVAKRGQDVALRCDPISGHVSLFWYQQALGQGPEFLTYFQNEAQLDKSGLPSDRFFAERPEGSVSTLKIQRTQQEDSAVYLCASSSTGTVSYEQYFGPGTRLTVT.

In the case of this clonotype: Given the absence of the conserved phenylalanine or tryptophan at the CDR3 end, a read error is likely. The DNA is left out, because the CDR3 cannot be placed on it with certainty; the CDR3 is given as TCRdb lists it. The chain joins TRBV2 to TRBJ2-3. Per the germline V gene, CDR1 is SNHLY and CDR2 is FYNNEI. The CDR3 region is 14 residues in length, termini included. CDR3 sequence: CASSLADGYTFGSG.

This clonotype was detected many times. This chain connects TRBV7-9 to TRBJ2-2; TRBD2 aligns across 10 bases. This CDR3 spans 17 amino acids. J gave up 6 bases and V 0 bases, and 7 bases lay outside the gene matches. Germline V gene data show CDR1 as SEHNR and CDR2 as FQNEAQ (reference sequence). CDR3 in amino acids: CASSLAQAGGSAGELFF. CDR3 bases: TGTGCCAGCAGCTTAGCCCAAGCGGGAGGGTCGGCCGGGGAGCTGTTTTTT.

This CDR3 is CASSQSGTASYEQYF. The DNA for the CDR3 is TGCGCCAGCAGCCAGAGCGGGACAGCGAGCTACGAGCAGTACTTC. The chain couples TRBV5-1 to TRBJ2-7; the D gene could be TRBD1 or TRBD2 (7 bases each). The CDR3 is 15 amino acids. V lost 4 bases and J 3 bases, leaving 17 bases between the germline ends. CDR1 is SGHRS and CDR2 is YFSETQ in the germline V gene.

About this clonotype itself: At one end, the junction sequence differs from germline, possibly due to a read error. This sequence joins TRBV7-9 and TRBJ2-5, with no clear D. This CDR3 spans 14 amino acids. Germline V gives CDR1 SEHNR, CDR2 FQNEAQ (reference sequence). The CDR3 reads CATSSDSSEETEYF. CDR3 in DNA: TGTGCCACCAGCAGTGACTCCAGCGAAGAGACCGAGTACTTC.

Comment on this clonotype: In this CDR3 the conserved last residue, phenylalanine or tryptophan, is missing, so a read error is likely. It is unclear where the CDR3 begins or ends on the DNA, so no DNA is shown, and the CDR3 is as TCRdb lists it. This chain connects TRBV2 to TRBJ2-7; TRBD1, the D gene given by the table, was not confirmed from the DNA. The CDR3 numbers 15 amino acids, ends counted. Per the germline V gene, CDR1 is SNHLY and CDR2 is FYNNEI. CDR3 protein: CASGDGGTLTQYFGP.

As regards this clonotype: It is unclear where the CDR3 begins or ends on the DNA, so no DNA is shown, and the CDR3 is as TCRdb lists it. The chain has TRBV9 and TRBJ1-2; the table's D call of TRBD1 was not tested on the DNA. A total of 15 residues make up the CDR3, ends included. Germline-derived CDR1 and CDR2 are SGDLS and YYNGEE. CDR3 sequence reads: CASGTGGEKLFFDTF.

The CDR3 DNA sequence: TGTGCCAGCAGTGGTGAGGGAGGTCACGCCACGCAGCATTTT. As protein: CASSGEGGHATQHF. V gene TRBV9 combines with J gene TRBJ2-3; D gene unclear. The DNA end favors TRBJ1-5, so the J call may be wrong. The CDR3 has 14 residues. Germline CDR1 reads SGDLS; CDR2 reads YYNGEE.

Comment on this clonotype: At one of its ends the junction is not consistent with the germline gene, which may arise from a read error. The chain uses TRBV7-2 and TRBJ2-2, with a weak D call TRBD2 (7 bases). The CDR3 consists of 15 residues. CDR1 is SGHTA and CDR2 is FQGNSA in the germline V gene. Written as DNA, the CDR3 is TGCGCCAGCAGCTCTGCCGGGGGCGGGAGCGGCGCGCTGTTTTTT. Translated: CASSSAGGGSGALFF.

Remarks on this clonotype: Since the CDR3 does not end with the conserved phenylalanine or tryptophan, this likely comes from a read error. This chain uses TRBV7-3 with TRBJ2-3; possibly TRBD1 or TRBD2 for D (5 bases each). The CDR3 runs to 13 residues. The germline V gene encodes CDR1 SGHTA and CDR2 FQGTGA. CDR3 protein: CSTRDRGTDMQYS. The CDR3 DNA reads TGTTCTACTAGGGACCGGGGCACAGATATGCAGTATTCT.

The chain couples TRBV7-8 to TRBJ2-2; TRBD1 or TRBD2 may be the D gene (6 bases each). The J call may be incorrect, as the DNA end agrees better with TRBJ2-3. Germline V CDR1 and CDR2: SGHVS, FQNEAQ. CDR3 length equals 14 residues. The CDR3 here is CASSFEGGTEKQYF. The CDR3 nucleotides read TGTGCCAGCAGCTTTGAGGGGGGCACCGAGAAGCAGTATTTT.

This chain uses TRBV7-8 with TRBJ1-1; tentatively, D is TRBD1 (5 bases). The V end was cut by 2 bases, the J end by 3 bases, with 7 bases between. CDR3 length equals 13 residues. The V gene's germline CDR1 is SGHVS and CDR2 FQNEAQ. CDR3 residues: CASSLMGDTEAFF. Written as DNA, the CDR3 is TGTGCCAGCAGCTTAATGGGGGACACTGAAGCTTTCTTT.

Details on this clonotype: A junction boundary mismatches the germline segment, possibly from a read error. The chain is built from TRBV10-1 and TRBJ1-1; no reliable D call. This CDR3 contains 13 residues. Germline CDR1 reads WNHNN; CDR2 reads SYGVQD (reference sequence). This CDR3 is CASLHPPTPAELF. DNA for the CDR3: TGCGCCAGCTTACACCCTCCAACACCTGCCGAACTATTT.

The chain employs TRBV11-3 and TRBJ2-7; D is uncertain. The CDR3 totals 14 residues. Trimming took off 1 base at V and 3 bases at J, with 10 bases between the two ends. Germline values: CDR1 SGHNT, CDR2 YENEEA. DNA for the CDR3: TGTGCCAGCAGCTTAGCAGTGAAAAGCTACGAGCAGTACTTC. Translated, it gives CASSLAVKSYEQYF.

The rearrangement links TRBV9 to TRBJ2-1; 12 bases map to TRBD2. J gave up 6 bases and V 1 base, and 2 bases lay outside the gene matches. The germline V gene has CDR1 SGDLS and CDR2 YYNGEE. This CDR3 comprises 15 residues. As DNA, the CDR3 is TGTGCCAGCAGCGTACAGGGACTAGCGGGCAATGAGCAGTTCTTC. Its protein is CASSVQGLAGNEQFF.

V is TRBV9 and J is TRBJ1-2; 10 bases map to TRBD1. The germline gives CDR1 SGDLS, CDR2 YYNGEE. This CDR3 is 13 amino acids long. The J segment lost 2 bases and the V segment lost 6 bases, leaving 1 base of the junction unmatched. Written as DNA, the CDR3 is TGTGCCAGCACGACAGGGGGCAACTATGGCTACACCTTC. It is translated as CASTTGGNYGYTF.